A single sample is the source of the 15 T cell receptor beta chains below, sequenced in a study of post-analysis software for immune sequencing data. Study-level points and caveats: In patients, TRBV5-6, TRBV5-1 and TRBV20-1 belonged to four or five TRBV segments found more frequently than in controls.

Presence of unique molecular identifiers characterized the TCR beta cDNA libraries. TCRdb reprocessed the PCR reads via MiXCR and lists one record per CDR3 protein. The sample carries roughly 620,000 distinct CDR3 sequences, roughly 47% recorded once. Which antigens these TCRs recognize remains unknown. The sequenced sample was blood. These receptors all come from a girl aged 10 to 17 with multiple sclerosis.

This clonotype appeared a few times. The rearrangement links TRBV29-1 to TRBJ2-3; the D gene is possibly TRBD2 (5 bases). The length of the CDR3 is 13 residues. V lost 4 bases and J 4 bases, leaving 12 bases between the germline ends. Per the germline V gene, CDR1 is SQVTM and CDR2 is ANQGSEA. CDR3 protein: CSVVTRRADTQYF. The CDR3 nucleotides are TGCAGCGTTGTAACGCGGCGGGCAGATACGCAGTATTTT.

This clonotype has at least ten counts. The J gene is TRBJ2-4, the V gene TRBV12-3 or TRBV12-4, with D possibly TRBD2 on 6 matching bases. Trimming removed 3 bases at V and 0 bases at J, with 12 bases between. CDR3 length: 16 amino acids. CDR3 in amino acids: CASSFGGASAKNIQYF. The CDR3 nucleotides are TGTGCCAGCAGTTTCGGCGGGGCGTCAGCCAAAAACATTCAGTACTTC.

This clonotype was found a few times. This chain joins TRBV6-2 or TRBV6-3 and TRBJ2-7; no definite D call. Germline CDR1 reads MNHEY; CDR2 reads SVGEGT. Trimming stripped 6 bases from V and 6 bases from J, with 12 bases between. This CDR3 region has 12 residues. CDR3 coding DNA: TGTGCCAGCAGCCTAAACGGGTTCGAGCAGTACTTC. Amino acids: CASSLNGFEQYF.

This clonotype was observed a handful of times. The gene calls are TRBV5-1 and TRBJ2-3; TRBD1 aligns across 7 bases. Germline CDR1 reads SGHRS; CDR2 reads YFSETQ. V lost 2 bases, J lost 1 base, and 4 bases stayed unmatched. The CDR3 contains 15 residues. This CDR3 is CASSFRQGGTDTQYF. The CDR3 DNA sequence: TGCGCCAGCAGCTTCCGACAGGGAGGCACAGATACGCAGTATTTT.

The J gene is TRBJ1-2, the V gene TRBV29-1; no clear D. The CDR3 has 12 residues. Trimming left V 3 bases short and J 8 bases short, with 13 bases between. Germline lookup yields CDR1 SQVTM and CDR2 ANQGSEA. Here the CDR3 DNA reads TGCAGCGTTGATGAGCCTTTCAGGGGCTACACCTTC. This encodes CSVDEPFRGYTF.

This clonotype has just a few counts. The chain recombines TRBV2 with TRBJ2-7; D possibly corresponds to TRBD2 (6 bases). The CDR3 length is 14 residues. V lost 2 bases and J lost 3, with 11 bases in between. Germline CDR1 is SNHLY and CDR2 is FYNNEI. The CDR3 protein is CASSEIGGYYEQYF. The CDR3 DNA reads TGTGCCAGCAGTGAAATCGGGGGATACTACGAGCAGTACTTC.

The chain's CDR3 is CASSFRGDWYEQYF. The CDR3 DNA reads TGTGCCAGCAGTTTCCGAGGGGACTGGTACGAGCAGTACTTC. The V gene is TRBV12-3 or TRBV12-4, the J gene TRBJ2-7, with D perhaps TRBD2 (6 bases). Trimming cost V 3 bases and J 4 bases, with 13 bases left between them. This CDR3 spans 14 amino acids.

The chain combines TRBV12-3 or TRBV12-4 with TRBJ1-4; no definite D call. The CDR3 contains 14 residues. With 8 bases removed from V and 1 base from J, the gap between germline ends came to 11 bases. The chain's CDR3 is CASQEGRTNEKLFF. For the CDR3, the DNA is TGTGCCAGCCAGGAGGGCAGAACTAATGAAAAACTGTTTTTT.

This chain uses TRBV7-9 with TRBJ2-7, with D perhaps given as TRBD1 or TRBD2 (5 bases each). Per germline, CDR1 SEHNR and CDR2 FQNEAQ (reference sequence). The CDR3 covers 13 residues. V lost 11 bases, J lost 3 bases, and 17 bases lay in between. In DNA form, the CDR3 reads TGTGCCCTAACCCGCAGGGACCTCTACGAGCAGTACTTC. Its protein is CALTRRDLYEQYF.

As regards this clonotype: Relative to the germline gene, one junction end is altered; a read error may explain this. The V gene is TRBV20-1, the J gene TRBJ2-1; D is unclear. Germline loops: CDR1 DFQATT, CDR2 SNEGSKA (reference sequence). CDR3 length: 12 residues. This chain's CDR3 is CRARGGYNEQFF. As DNA, the CDR3 is TGCAGGGCTAGAGGTGGCTACAATGAGCAGTTCTTC.

V usage is TRBV7-3 and J usage is TRBJ2-3; D gene uncertain. The germline gives CDR1 SGHTA, CDR2 FQGTGA. Trimming left V 5 bases short and J 4 bases short, with 10 bases between. This CDR3 has 13 residues. CDR3 residues: CASSPRLADTQYF. The CDR3 DNA is TGTGCCAGCAGCCCCCGACTCGCAGATACGCAGTATTTT.

J is TRBJ1-2 and V is TRBV7-8, with D maybe TRBD1 (6 bases). Germline V CDR1 and CDR2: SGHVS, FQNEAQ. V was clipped by 9 bases and J by 8 bases, with 25 bases between them. This CDR3 has 15 amino acids. The CDR3 DNA follows: TGTGCCAGTAGCACAAGAGCGGGGGGCGCAGGAGGCTACACCTTC. Its protein product is CASSTRAGGAGGYTF. The full variable domain, in which reference TRBV7-8 and TRBJ1-2 provide the parts outside the CDR3, is GAGVSQSPRYKVAKRGQDVALRCDPISGHVSLFWYQQALGQGPEFLTYFQNEAQLDKSGLPSDRFFAERPEGSVSTLKIQRTQQEDSAVYLCASSTRAGGAGGYTFGSGTRLTVV.

The chain joins TRBV7-8 to TRBJ1-1, with D tentatively TRBD1 (5 bases). The length of the CDR3 is 15 residues. Germline V lookup: CDR1 SGHVS, CDR2 FQNEAQ. V lost 5 bases to trimming and J lost 5 bases, with 18 bases between them. CDR3 region: CASSLSGPRGTEAFF. DNA of the CDR3: TGTGCCAGCAGCCTATCGGGACCCCGTGGAACTGAAGCTTTCTTT.

This clonotype has more than one count but fewer than ten. V usage is TRBV30 and J usage is TRBJ2-1, with D tentatively TRBD1 (6 bases). Germline assignment: CDR1 GTSNPN and CDR2 SVGIG (reference sequence). V was pared by 4 bases and J by 10 bases, with 11 bases between. This CDR3 has 11 amino acids. The CDR3 is CAWNRAGEQFF. The CDR3, as DNA: TGTGCCTGGAACAGGGCTGGGGAGCAGTTCTTC.

V and J are TRBV12-3 or TRBV12-4 and TRBJ1-2; D remains ambiguous. The CDR3 extends over 15 amino acids. V was pared by 5 bases and J by 4 bases, with 17 bases between. Here the CDR3 reads CASSPSGRYRYGYTF. The CDR3, as DNA: TGTGCCAGCAGTCCCTCTGGGAGGTACCGCTATGGCTACACCTTC.